This passage covers 26 T cell receptor beta chains from one sample sequenced in a study of early T cells in non-severe SARS-CoV-2 infection. TCRdb reprocessed the 5' RACE reads with MiXCR, giving one entry per CDR3 protein. The sample lists around 68,000 distinct CDR3 sequences, roughly 13% seen once, with over 1.1% in the top ten. Sequenced material: whole blood, taken at baseline. These receptors were collected from an adult who was a healthcare worker with PCR-confirmed SARS-CoV-2 infection or an uninfected control (not recorded which).

V gene TRBV2 combines with J gene TRBJ1-1; no firm D call. V was pared by 8 bases and J by 0 bases, with 13 bases between. The CDR3 loop spans 14 amino acids. Looked up from germline, CDR1 is SNHLY and CDR2 is FYNNEI. The CDR3 bases are TGTGCCAGCTCTACCAAGCGGGTGAACACTGAAGCTTTCTTT. Amino acid sequence: CASSTKRVNTEAFF.

In this sample, this clonotype turned up a few times. The genes are TRBV11-2 and TRBJ2-3, with 8 bases identical to TRBD2. V dropped 10 bases and J dropped 4; count of bases not matched to a gene: 16. This CDR3 is 16 amino acids long. CDR1 is SGHAT and CDR2 is FQNNGV in the germline V gene. The CDR3 DNA follows: TGTGCCACGTCTTCCGGGTACGCGGGAGGTGCAGATACGCAGTATTTT. As protein: CATSSGYAGGADTQYF.

In its sample, this clonotype was seen a few times. The CDR3 nucleotides read TGTGCCAGCAGTTACTCGGGTCCCAATTCACCCCTCCACTTT. Encoded protein: CASSYSGPNSPLHF. The genes are TRBV6-5 and TRBJ1-6; the D is unclear. This CDR3 contains 14 residues. Germline CDR1 and CDR2: MNHEY and SVGAGI. V shed 0 bases and J shed 7 bases, with 7 bases lying between them.

This clonotype was counted a few times. The rearrangement uses TRBV6-5 and TRBJ1-5, with D unclear. V was pared by 2 bases and J by 3 bases, with 5 bases between. In germline, CDR1 is MNHEY, CDR2 SVGAGI. This CDR3 region has 13 residues. The CDR3 sequence is CASSYTDNQPQHF. The CDR3, as DNA: TGTGCCAGCAGTTACACGGACAATCAGCCCCAGCATTTT.

The rearrangement links TRBV28 to TRBJ1-1; possible D gene TRBD1, 6 bases. Germline V CDR1 and CDR2: MDHEN, SYDVKM. Trimming removed 5 bases from V and 4 bases from J, with 11 bases in between. This CDR3 is 13 amino acids long. The CDR3 nucleotides read TGTGCCAGCAGTGAGAGGGGGGCCACTGAAGCTTTCTTT. This translates into CASSERGATEAFF.

The chain is built from TRBV5-4 and TRBJ2-2; 11 nucleotides align to TRBD1. The CDR3 extends over 16 amino acids. CDR1 and CDR2 from the germline V gene are SGHNT and YYREEE (reference sequence). Trimming took 4 bases from V and 7 from J; bases not matched to a gene: 9. CDR3 loop: CASSPGTGGRNGELFF. The CDR3 DNA follows: TGTGCCAGCAGCCCCGGGACAGGGGGTCGTAACGGGGAGCTGTTTTTT.

This clonotype was counted ten times or more. The rearrangement joins TRBV2 to TRBJ1-6; maybe TRBD1 (5 bases). The CDR3 length is 15 residues. Germline V CDR1 and CDR2: SNHLY, FYNNEI. V lost 2 bases, J lost 0 bases, and 5 bases lay in between. CDR3 protein: CASSERGSYNSPLHF. The CDR3 nucleotides read TGTGCCAGCAGTGAAAGGGGCTCCTATAATTCACCCCTCCACTTT.

This clonotype was seen at least ten times. The CDR3 coding sequence is TGTGCCAGCAGACCCTCGGGGACGATAGAGATGAACACTGAAGCTTTCTTT. The encoded protein is CASRPSGTIEMNTEAFF. The gene calls are TRBV5-4 and TRBJ1-1; a weak D match, TRBD1 (5 bases). The CDR3 is 17 amino acids. Germline CDR1 is SGHNT and CDR2 is YYREEE (reference sequence). The V and J ends lost 5 bases and 0 bases respectively, with 20 bases between them. Variable domain in full (rest from reference TRBV5-4 and TRBJ1-1): ETGVTQSPTHLIKTRGQQVTLRCSSQSGHNTVSWYQQALGQGPQFIFQYYREEENGRGNFPPRFSGLQFPNYSSELNVNALELDDSALYLCASRPSGTIEMNTEAFFGQGTRLTVV.

This rearrangement joins TRBV10-2 to TRBJ2-4; a weak D match, TRBD2 (6 bases). Trimming cost V 2 bases and J 4 bases, with 6 bases left between them. The CDR3 runs 13 residues. Per the germline V gene, CDR1 is WSHSY and CDR2 is SAAADI. The CDR3 is CASSEGTKNIQYF. The CDR3 DNA is TGCGCCAGCAGTGAGGGGACTAAAAACATTCAGTACTTC.

The gene calls are TRBV20-1 and TRBJ1-4; 9 bases match TRBD1. CDR3 length: 13 residues. Trimming cost V 5 bases and J 6 bases; bases outside gene matches: 4. Germline V gene sequence: CDR1 DFQATT, CDR2 SNEGSKA (reference sequence). The CDR3 sequence: CSAGQGSDEKLFF. The DNA of the CDR3 is TGCAGTGCTGGACAGGGGTCGGATGAAAAACTGTTTTTT.

This clonotype has more than one count but fewer than ten. The chain is built from TRBV9 and TRBJ2-5; D unclear. The germline gives CDR1 SGDLS, CDR2 YYNGEE. Trimming removed 3 bases from V and 4 bases from J, with 19 bases in between. This CDR3 is 16 amino acids long. The CDR3 DNA reads TGTGCCAGCAGCGATGATGGTGCAGCCGCCGTAGAGACCCAGTACTTC. Encoded protein: CASSDDGAAAVETQYF.

This chain joins TRBV6-6 and TRBJ2-1; a weak D match, TRBD2 (5 bases). Germline V gene data show CDR1 as MNHNY and CDR2 as SVGAGI (reference sequence). V shed 7 bases and J shed 6 bases, with 16 bases lying between them. The CDR3 spans 14 residues. As DNA, the CDR3 is TGTGCCAGCACCCCGAGGCTAGAGGGCAATGAGCAGTTCTTC. Translating gives CASTPRLEGNEQFF.

V and J are TRBV7-9 and TRBJ2-5; no definite D call. The CDR3 sequence is 14 residues long. The V gene lost 6 bases and the J gene lost 4 bases, with 15 bases spanning the gap. Germline V gene data show CDR1 as SEHNR and CDR2 as FQNEAQ (reference sequence). This chain's CDR3 is CASSSTPPLETQYF. The CDR3 nucleotides read TGTGCCAGCAGTTCGACACCCCCCTTAGAGACCCAGTACTTC.

The V and J genes are TRBV10-3 and TRBJ2-1, with D possibly matching TRBD2 (6 bases). CDR3 length equals 14 residues. CDR1 is ENHRY and CDR2 is SYGVKD in the germline V gene. V lost 8 bases and J lost 5, with 16 bases in between. CDR3 sequence reads: CAISPFTGDNEQFF. CDR3 DNA sequence: TGTGCCATCTCGCCCTTTACGGGGGACAATGAGCAGTTCTTC.

This clonotype was detected ten times or more. This CDR3 is CASSPQSSPFSYEQFF. The CDR3 DNA reads as TGTGCCAGCAGTCCCCAAAGCAGCCCCTTCTCCTATGAGCAGTTCTTC. The rearrangement links TRBV12-3 or TRBV12-4 to TRBJ2-1; D gene ambiguous. V gave up 5 bases and J gave up 8 bases, with 22 bases separating them. The CDR3 totals 16 residues.

This sequence joins TRBV18 and TRBJ1-5; TRBD1 might be the D (5 bases). Trimming stripped 6 bases from V and 1 base from J, with 10 bases between. The germline gives CDR1 KGHSH, CDR2 LQKENI. This CDR3 comprises 14 residues. CDR3 protein: CASSGQPSNQPQHF. CDR3 DNA: TGTGCCAGCTCGGGGCAGCCAAGCAATCAGCCCCAGCATTTT.

The CDR3 nucleotides are TGTGCCAGCAGTTACTCCACGGACAGGGAGTCCTACGAGCAGTACTTC. It translates to CASSYSTDRESYEQYF. This chain connects TRBV6-6 to TRBJ2-7, with 8 bases lining up with TRBD1. Losses at the gene ends were 0 bases for V and 1 base for J; bases not matched to a gene: 5. Germline CDR1 reads MNHNY; CDR2 reads SVGAGI (reference sequence). CDR3 length: 16 residues.

The chain combines TRBV2 with TRBJ1-1; tentative D call: TRBD1 (6 bases). CDR3 size: 14 residues. V lost 8 bases and J 0 bases, leaving 13 bases between the germline ends. Germline V gives CDR1 SNHLY, CDR2 FYNNEI. The CDR3, as DNA: TGTGCCAGCCAGCTCGAGGGGGTGAACACTGAAGCTTTCTTT. As protein: CASQLEGVNTEAFF. Full variable domain (rest looked up from reference TRBV2 and TRBJ1-1): EPEVTQTPSHQVTQMGQEVILRCVPISNHLYFYWYRQILGQKVEFLVSFYNNEISEKSEIFDDQFSVERPDGSNFTLKIRSTKLEDSAMYFCASQLEGVNTEAFFGQGTRLTVV.

This clonotype was observed a few times. V and J are TRBV6-5 and TRBJ1-1, with D perhaps matching TRBD1 (5 bases). CDR3 size: 17 residues. The V gene's germline CDR1 is MNHEY and CDR2 SVGAGI. V was clipped by 6 bases and J by 1 base, with 21 bases between them. The CDR3 DNA sequence: TGTGCCAGCAGCTTTCGGAGTTTCGGGGGAAAGAACACTGAAGCTTTCTTT. Translating gives CASSFRSFGGKNTEAFF.

The V and J genes are TRBV6-2 or TRBV6-3 and TRBJ2-1, with D tentatively TRBD2 (5 bases). Trimming removed 7 bases at V and 12 bases at J, with 16 bases between. This CDR3 spans 12 amino acids. CDR1 and CDR2 from the germline V gene are MNHEY and SVGEGT. The DNA for the CDR3 is TGTGCCAGCAAAAGGGAAGCCGGAGGGCAGTTCTTC. Amino acids: CASKREAGGQFF.

This chain joins TRBV10-3 and TRBJ1-2, with TRBD1 matching over 7 bases. The CDR3 is 14 residues long. Per germline, CDR1 ENHRY and CDR2 SYGVKD. V lost 10 bases, J lost 7 bases, and 15 bases stayed unmatched. The CDR3, as DNA: TGTGCCACCACCCCCCATCAGGGGGGGACTGGCTACACCTTC. Protein product: CATTPHQGGTGYTF.

In this sample, this clonotype turned up a few times. The chain employs TRBV7-2 and TRBJ2-7; D possibly corresponds to TRBD1 (6 bases). Germline CDR1 SGHTA, CDR2 FQGNSA. V dropped 6 bases and J dropped 2 bases, with 11 bases sitting between them. CDR3 length equals 13 residues. DNA for the CDR3: TGTGCCAGCAGGGACACAGGGACCTACGAGCAGTACTTC. Translating it yields CASRDTGTYEQYF.

This clonotype was found a few times. CDR3 protein: CASGTTENYGYTF. CDR3 bases: TGTGCTAGTGGGACGACAGAGAACTATGGCTACACCTTC. This chain joins TRBV12-5 and TRBJ1-2; the D gene is possibly TRBD1 (5 bases). This CDR3 contains 13 residues. The germline CDR1 and CDR2 sequences are LGHNT and FRNRAP. The germline V and J ends were trimmed by 6 bases and 2 bases, with 10 bases remaining between them.

This clonotype was recorded a few times. The gene calls are TRBV18 and TRBJ2-7; D call uncertain. The V gene's germline CDR1 is KGHSH and CDR2 LQKENI. Trimming removed 4 bases from V and 3 bases from J, with 10 bases in between. The CDR3 has 13 amino acids. The CDR3: CASSLSDGYEQYF. CDR3 in DNA: TGTGCCAGCTCACTAAGCGACGGCTACGAGCAGTACTTC.

The genes are TRBV29-1 and TRBJ1-3; D is unresolved. Germline values: CDR1 SQVTM, CDR2 ANQGSEA. This CDR3 spans 12 amino acids. The germline V and J ends were trimmed by 3 bases and 0 bases, with 3 bases remaining between them. The CDR3 spells CSVESSGNTIYF. The DNA for the CDR3 is TGCAGCGTTGAGAGCTCTGGAAACACCATATATTTT.

The chain uses TRBV7-9 and TRBJ2-4, with unresolved D. Trimming left V 5 bases short and J 6 bases short, with 11 bases between. The CDR3 contains 13 residues. The germline gives CDR1 SEHNR, CDR2 FQNEAQ (reference sequence). The CDR3 DNA is TGTGCCAGCAGCCAACCCCTCGGAAACATTCAGTACTTC. This sequence encodes CASSQPLGNIQYF.